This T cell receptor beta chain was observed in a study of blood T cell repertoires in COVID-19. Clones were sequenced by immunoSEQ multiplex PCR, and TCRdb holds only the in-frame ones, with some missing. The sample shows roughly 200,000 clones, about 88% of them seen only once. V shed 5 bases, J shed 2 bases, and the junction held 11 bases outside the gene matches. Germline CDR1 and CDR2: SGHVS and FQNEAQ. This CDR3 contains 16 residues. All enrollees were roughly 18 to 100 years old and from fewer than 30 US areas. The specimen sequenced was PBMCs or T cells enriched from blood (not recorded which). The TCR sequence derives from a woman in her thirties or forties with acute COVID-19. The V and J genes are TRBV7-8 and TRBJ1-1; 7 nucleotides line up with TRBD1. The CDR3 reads CASSRRQGGYNTEAFF. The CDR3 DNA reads TGTGCCAGCAGCCGGAGACAGGGAGGATATAACACTGAAGCTTTCTTT.